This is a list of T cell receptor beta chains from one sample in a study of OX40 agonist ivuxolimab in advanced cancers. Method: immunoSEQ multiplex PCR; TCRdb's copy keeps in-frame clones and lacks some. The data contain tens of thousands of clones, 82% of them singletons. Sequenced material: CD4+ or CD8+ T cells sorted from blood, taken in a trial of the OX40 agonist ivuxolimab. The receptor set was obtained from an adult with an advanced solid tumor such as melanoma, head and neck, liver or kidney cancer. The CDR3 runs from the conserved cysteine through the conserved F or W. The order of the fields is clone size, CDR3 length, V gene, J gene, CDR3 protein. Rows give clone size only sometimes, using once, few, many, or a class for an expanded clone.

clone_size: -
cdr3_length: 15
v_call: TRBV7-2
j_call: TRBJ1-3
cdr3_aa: CASSPTGFSGNTIYF

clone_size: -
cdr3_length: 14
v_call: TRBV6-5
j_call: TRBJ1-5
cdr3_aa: CASSYLYSNQPQHF

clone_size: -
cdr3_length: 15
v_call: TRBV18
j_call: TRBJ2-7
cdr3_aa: CASSPSVGNSYEQYF

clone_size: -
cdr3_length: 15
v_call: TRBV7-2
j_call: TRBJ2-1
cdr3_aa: CASSRIAGFYNEQFF

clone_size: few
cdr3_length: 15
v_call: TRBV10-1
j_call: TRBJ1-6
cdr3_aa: CASSEESRENSPLHF

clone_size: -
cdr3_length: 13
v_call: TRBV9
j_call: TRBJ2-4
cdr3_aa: CASSPTVENIQYF

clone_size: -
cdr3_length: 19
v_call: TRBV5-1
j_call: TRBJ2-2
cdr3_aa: CASSPLTGDTDHRTGELFF

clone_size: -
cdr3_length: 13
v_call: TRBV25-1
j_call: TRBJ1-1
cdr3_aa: CASSDNRNTEAFF

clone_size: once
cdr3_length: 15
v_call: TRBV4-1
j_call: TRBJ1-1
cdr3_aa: CASSQGATMNTEAFF

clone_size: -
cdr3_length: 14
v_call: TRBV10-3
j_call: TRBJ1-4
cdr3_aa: CAISDRDEIEKLFF

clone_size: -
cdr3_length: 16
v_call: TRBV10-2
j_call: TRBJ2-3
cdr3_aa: CASSEKYSFSTDTQYF

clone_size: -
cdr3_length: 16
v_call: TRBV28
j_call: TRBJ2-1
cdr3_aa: CASSPAGVAFYNEQFF

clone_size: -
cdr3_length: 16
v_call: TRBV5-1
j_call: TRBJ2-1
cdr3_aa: CASSLPDLRAYNEQFF

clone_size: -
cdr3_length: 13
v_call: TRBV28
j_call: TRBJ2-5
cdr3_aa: CASSLGGRETQYF

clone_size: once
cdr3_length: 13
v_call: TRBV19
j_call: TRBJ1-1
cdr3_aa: CASTIREGTEAFF

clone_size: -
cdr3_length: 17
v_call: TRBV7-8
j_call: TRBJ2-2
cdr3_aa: CASSSRAGTGTTGELFF

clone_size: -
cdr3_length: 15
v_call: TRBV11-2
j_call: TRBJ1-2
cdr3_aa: CASSTRQGMYLGYTF

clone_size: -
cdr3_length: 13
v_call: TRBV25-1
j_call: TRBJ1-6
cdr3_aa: CASSLGGDSPLHF

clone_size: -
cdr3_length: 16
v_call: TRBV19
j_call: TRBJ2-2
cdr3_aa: CASTTREGRRTGELFF

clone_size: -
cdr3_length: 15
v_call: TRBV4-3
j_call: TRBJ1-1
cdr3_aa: CASSQEIGVGTEAFF

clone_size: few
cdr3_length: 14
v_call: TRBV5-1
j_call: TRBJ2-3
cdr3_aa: CASSTVFRGDTQYF

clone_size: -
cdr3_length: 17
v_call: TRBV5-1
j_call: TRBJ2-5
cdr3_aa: CASSLEPTSGRGETQYF

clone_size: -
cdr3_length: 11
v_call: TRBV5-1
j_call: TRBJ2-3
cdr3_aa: CASRLSDTQYF

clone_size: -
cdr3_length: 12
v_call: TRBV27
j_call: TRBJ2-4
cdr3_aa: CASSMTDGIQYF

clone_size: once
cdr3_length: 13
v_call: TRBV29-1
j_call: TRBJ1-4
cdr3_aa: CSVAGQGNEKLFF

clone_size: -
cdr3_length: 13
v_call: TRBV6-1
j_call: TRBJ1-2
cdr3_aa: CATKSGTGNGYTF

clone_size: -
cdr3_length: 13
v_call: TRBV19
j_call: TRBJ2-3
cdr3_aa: CASSRQATDTQYF

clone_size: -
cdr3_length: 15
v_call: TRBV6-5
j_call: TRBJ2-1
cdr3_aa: CASSYGTSGGGEQFF

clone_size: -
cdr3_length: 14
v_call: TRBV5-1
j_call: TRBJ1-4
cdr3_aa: CASRRGGGNEKLFF